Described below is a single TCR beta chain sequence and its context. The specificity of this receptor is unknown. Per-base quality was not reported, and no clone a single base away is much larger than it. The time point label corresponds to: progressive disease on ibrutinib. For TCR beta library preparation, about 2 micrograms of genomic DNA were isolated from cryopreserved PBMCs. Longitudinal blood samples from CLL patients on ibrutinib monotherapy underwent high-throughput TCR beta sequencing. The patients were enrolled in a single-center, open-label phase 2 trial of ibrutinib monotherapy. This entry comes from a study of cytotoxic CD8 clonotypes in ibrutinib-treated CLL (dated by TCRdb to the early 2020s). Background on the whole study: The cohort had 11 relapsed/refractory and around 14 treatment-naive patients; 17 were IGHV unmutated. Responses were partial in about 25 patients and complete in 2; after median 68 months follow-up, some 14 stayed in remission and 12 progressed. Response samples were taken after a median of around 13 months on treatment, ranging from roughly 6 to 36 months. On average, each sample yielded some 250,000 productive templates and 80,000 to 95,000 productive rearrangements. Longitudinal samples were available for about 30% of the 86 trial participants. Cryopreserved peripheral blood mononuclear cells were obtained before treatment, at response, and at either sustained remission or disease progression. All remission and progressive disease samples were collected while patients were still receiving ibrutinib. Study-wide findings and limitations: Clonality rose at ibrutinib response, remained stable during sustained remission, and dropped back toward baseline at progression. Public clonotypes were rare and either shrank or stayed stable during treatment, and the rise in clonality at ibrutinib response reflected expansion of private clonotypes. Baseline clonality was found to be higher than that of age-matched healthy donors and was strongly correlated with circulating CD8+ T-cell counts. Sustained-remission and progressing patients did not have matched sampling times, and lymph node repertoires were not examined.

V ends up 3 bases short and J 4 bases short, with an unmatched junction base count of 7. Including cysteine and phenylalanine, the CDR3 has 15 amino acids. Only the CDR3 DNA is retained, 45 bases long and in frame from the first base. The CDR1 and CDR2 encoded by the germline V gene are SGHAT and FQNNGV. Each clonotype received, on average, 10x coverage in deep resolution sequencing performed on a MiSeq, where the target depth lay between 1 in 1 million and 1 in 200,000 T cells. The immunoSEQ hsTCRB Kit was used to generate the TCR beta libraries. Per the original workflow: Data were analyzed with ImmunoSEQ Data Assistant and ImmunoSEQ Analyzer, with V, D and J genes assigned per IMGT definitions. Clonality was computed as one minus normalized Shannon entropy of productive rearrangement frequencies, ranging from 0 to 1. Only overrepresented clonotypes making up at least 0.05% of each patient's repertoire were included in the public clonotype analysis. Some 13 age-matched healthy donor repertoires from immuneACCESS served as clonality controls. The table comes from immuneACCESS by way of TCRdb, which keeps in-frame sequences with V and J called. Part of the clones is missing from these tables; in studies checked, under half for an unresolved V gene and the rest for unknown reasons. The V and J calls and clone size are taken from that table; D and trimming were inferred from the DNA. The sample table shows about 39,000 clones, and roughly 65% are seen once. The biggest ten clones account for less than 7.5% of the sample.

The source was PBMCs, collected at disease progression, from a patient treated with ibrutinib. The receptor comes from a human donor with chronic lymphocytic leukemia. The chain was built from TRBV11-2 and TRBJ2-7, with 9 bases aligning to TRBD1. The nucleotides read TGTGCCAGCAGCTTCCGGGAGGACAGGGGATACGAGCAGTACTTC. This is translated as CASSFREDRGYEQYF.